This TCR beta chain was profiled in a study of T cell responses to AZD1222 COVID-19 vaccine (dated by TCRdb to the early 2020s). About the study as a whole: TCR sequencing covered fewer than 250 trial participants: 200 to 220 given two doses of AZD1222 and approximately 26 given two doses of MenACWY control vaccine. Enrollment into the trials was organized by age into subgroups of 18-55, 56-69 and 70-plus years, and those subgroups contained about 160, 30 and 59 TCR-sequenced participants, respectively. The research as a whole found: In the small 56-69-year group, the increase in depth fell short of significance, most likely because of low power. A significant rise in spike-specific TCR breadth and depth was observed after two AZD1222 doses relative to day 0 and relative to MenACWY recipients. Participants were mostly white British, with more females than males. The authors suggested clonal diversity may have been underestimated. Because no day 14 peak-response samples were available, repertoires were characterized only after the peak T cell response. Conclusions about previously exposed vaccinees are limited, since just a handful of AZD1222 recipients were seropositive for SARS-CoV-2 at baseline. CD4 TCRs associated with the vaccine covered the entire spike protein, and the dominant responses were in regions 160-218 and 743-854. Nearly half of unique spike-specific TCRs reportedly recognized epitopes outside regions mutated in the B.1.351 and B.1.1.7 variants.

The CDR3 regions of human TCRbeta chains were subjected to immunosequencing. Per the original workflow: TCRs in the repertoires were compared against a reference library of SARS-CoV-2-specific TCRs that had been generated with the MIRA antigen-specificity platform. Breadth meant the fraction of unique TCRs that were SARS-CoV-2-associated, whereas depth meant the fraction of total T cells that were SARS-CoV-2-associated. Using the MIRA data, every spike-specific TCR was mapped to the spike region that the TCR reacted to and assigned to either a CD4 or a CD8 class. Log10-transformed breadth and depth values were compared by one-way ANOVA with Sidak's multiple comparisons tests. TCRdb provides this immuneACCESS table in a form limited to in-frame rearrangements. Some clones are lacking; in checked studies, under half of them reflect an unresolved V gene, and why the rest are absent is not known. V and J calls and clone size come straight from that table; D and trimming were deduced from the DNA. The sample records 150,000 to 200,000 clones, under 95% of which are singletons. Around 1% of the sample belongs to the ten largest clones.

The germline V gene encodes CDR1 SGHDN and CDR2 FVKESK. The junction shows trimming of 1 base on V and 3 bases on J, plus 7 bases between the germline ends. The CDR3 numbers 13 residues from cysteine through phenylalanine. Only the CDR3 DNA stays, 39 bases, in frame from base 1. Comment on this clone: The clone's antigen remains unknown. No base quality values were provided; no much bigger clone lies one nucleotide off.

In light of the paper, this sample's time point label describes: about 28 days (+/-7) after the second vaccine dose. AZD1222 recipients whose second dose came at about 4 weeks and those whose second dose came at about 12 weeks were combined into one group, since spike-specific TCR depth and breadth did not differ between the two schedules. Vaccinee samples were obtained from the UK trials COV001 and COV002, which included a single-blind randomized controlled phase 2/3 trial of AZD1222 (ChAdOx1 nCoV-19) in healthy adults. For TCRbeta chain sequencing, PBMC samples from trial participants were taken at day 0 and at day 28 after the second dose.

Sequencing used peripheral blood, obtained 28 days after the second AZD1222 dose. The rearranged segments are TRBV14 and TRBJ2-7, with the D gene uncertain. This clonotype originated in an adult who received the AZD1222 COVID-19 vaccine. The nucleotides read TGTGCCAGCAGCCAAGTGGACGTCTACGAGCAGTACTTC. Translated, this is CASSQVDVYEQYF.